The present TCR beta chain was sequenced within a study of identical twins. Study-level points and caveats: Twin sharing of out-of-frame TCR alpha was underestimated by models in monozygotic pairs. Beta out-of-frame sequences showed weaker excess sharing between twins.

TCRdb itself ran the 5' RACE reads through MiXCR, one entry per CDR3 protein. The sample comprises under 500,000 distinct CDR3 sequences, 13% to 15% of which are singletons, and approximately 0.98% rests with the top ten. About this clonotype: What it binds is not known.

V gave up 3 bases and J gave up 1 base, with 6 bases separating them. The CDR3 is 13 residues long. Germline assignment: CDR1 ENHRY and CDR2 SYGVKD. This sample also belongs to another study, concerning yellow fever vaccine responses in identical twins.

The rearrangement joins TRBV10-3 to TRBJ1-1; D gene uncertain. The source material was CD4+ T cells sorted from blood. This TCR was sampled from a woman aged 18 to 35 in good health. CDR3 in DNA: TGTGCCATCAGTGACCGTGAGAACACTGAAGCTTTCTTT. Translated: CAISDRENTEAFF.